This T cell receptor beta chain derives from a study of PD-1 blockade in classical Hodgkin lymphoma. This sample's time point: newly diagnosed, previously untreated cHL patient sample. Trimming removed 4 bases from V and 3 bases from J; junction bases left unmatched: 12. The CDR3 runs 16 residues. Germline V lookup: CDR1 SGHDN, CDR2 FVKESK. Produced via immunoSEQ multiplex PCR; TCRdb's table is partial and in-frame only. The profile shows about 30,000 clones, 91% of them singletons. The J gene is TRBJ2-7, the V gene TRBV14; TRBD2 matches 7 bases. Sequencing used peripheral blood mononuclear cells (PBMCs). This receptor was identified in a human donor with classical Hodgkin lymphoma. Written as DNA, the CDR3 is TGTGCCAGCAGCCGGGCGGGGACTACCACTTTCTACGAGCAGTACTTC. It encodes CASSRAGTTTFYEQYF. The full variable domain, completed using reference TRBV14 and TRBJ2-7, is EAGVTQFPSHSVIEKGQTVTLRCDPISGHDNLYWYRRVMGKEIKFLLHFVKESKQDESGMPNNRFLAERTGGTYSTLKVQPAELEDSGVYFCASSRAGTTTFYEQYFGPGTRLTVT.